This TCR beta chain was profiled in a study of cytomegalovirus exposure and HLA in healthy donors. Whole-study context: Later analysis reported that the approximately 120 validation repertoires shared the platform of the approximately 690 first-cohort repertoires. Study outcomes and limitations: Over 150 TCR beta chains were listed as cytomegalovirus-associated.

Details on this clone: The antigen remains undetermined.

The donors were members of the validation cohort comprising about 130 subjects, separate from the roughly 730-subject first cohort. Sequencing used immunoSEQ multiplex PCR; TCRdb keeps in-frame clones, though not all of them. This sample has approximately 190,000 clones; 65% to 90% occur once, and the top ten carry 13%. CDR3 length: 16 residues. Germline CDR1 SNHLY, CDR2 FYNNEI. V gave up 6 bases and J gave up 1 base; unmatched junction bases: 5. The chain recombines TRBV2 with TRBJ2-2, with 10 bases fitting TRBD1. This clonotype originated in a woman in her 30s in good health and CMV-seropositive. Material: PBMCs. Here the CDR3 reads CASRGQGQLNTGELFF. CDR3 DNA: TGTGCCAGCAGGGGACAGGGGCAACTGAACACCGGGGAGCTGTTTTTT.